These T cell receptor beta chains were read from a single sample in a study of blood T cell repertoires in COVID-19. Using immunoSEQ multiplex PCR, the repertoire was profiled, and TCRdb retains in-frame clones only, with some absent. The sample lists 280,000 or so clones, approximately 85% seen once, with approximately 8.5% in the top ten. The sample was peripheral blood. These receptors all come from a man aged 18 to 30 with active or convalescent COVID-19. Each CDR3 is given with its conserved first and last residue. Fields, in order: CDR3 DNA, CDR3 protein, J gene, D gene, V gene, clone size. The D gene is left open where the match is weak. Not every row has a clone size; where given, it reads once, few, many or a size class.

cdr3_nt: TGTGCCAGTAGTATGGCCCTCGCGGCGTCTTCACCCCTCCACTTT; cdr3_aa: CASSMALAASSPLHF; j_call: TRBJ1-6; d_call: .; v_call: TRBV19; clone_size: .
cdr3_nt: TGTGCCAGCAGTTCGAAGTTACTCGGGGAGCTGTTTTTT; cdr3_aa: CASSSKLLGELFF; j_call: TRBJ2-2; d_call: .; v_call: TRBV12-3/TRBV12-4; clone_size: .
cdr3_nt: TGTGCCAGCAGTGACGGCGCAGGGGTGAACACTGAAGCTTTCTTT; cdr3_aa: CASSDGAGVNTEAFF; j_call: TRBJ1-1; d_call: .; v_call: TRBV6-1; clone_size: once
cdr3_nt: TGTGCCAGCAAGGGACAGCCGACAACTAATGAAAAACTGTTTTTT; cdr3_aa: CASKGQPTTNEKLFF; j_call: TRBJ1-4; d_call: TRBD1; v_call: TRBV2; clone_size: .
cdr3_nt: TGTGCCAGCAGTGCGGGTATCCAATCCTCATATGGCTACACCTTC; cdr3_aa: CASSAGIQSSYGYTF; j_call: TRBJ1-2; d_call: .; v_call: TRBV25-1; clone_size: .
cdr3_nt: TGTGCCAGCAGCCAAGATAGCGGACCCGAGGGCTATGGCTACACCTTC; cdr3_aa: CASSQDSGPEGYGYTF; j_call: TRBJ1-2; d_call: .; v_call: TRBV3-1/TRBV3-2; clone_size: .
cdr3_nt: TGCAGCGTTAAGGTCAGGGACTCCTATAATTCACCCCTCCACTTT; cdr3_aa: CSVKVRDSYNSPLHF; j_call: TRBJ1-6; d_call: .; v_call: TRBV29-1; clone_size: .
cdr3_nt: TGTGCCAGCAGCCCCGGGACAGGGGACACAGATACGCAGTATTTT; cdr3_aa: CASSPGTGDTDTQYF; j_call: TRBJ2-3; d_call: TRBD1; v_call: TRBV3-1/TRBV3-2; clone_size: .
cdr3_nt: TGTGCCAGAAGTTTGCTGGGACAGGGCGACACTGAAGCTTTCTTT; cdr3_aa: CARSLLGQGDTEAFF; j_call: TRBJ1-1; d_call: TRBD1; v_call: TRBV5-3; clone_size: .
cdr3_nt: TGTGCCAGCAGCCCATATGGACAGGGGGTCACTGAAGCTTTCTTT; cdr3_aa: CASSPYGQGVTEAFF; j_call: TRBJ1-1; d_call: TRBD1; v_call: TRBV11-2; clone_size: .
cdr3_nt: TGTGCCAGCCGGGGGGCAGATACGCAGTATTTT; cdr3_aa: CASRGADTQYF; j_call: TRBJ2-3; d_call: TRBD2; v_call: TRBV6-5; clone_size: .
cdr3_nt: TGTGCCAGCAGCCAGGTACACAGGGGGCGCACTGAAGCTTTCTTT; cdr3_aa: CASSQVHRGRTEAFF; j_call: TRBJ1-1; d_call: TRBD1; v_call: TRBV3-1/TRBV3-2; clone_size: .
cdr3_nt: TGTGCCAGCAGTGCTGGACAGACCGACTACAATGAGCAGTTCTTC; cdr3_aa: CASSAGQTDYNEQFF; j_call: TRBJ2-1; d_call: .; v_call: TRBV6-4; clone_size: once
cdr3_nt: TGTGCCAGCAGCGTAGCGGGGGGCCAAGAGACCCAGTACTTC; cdr3_aa: CASSVAGGQETQYF; j_call: TRBJ2-5; d_call: TRBD2; v_call: TRBV9; clone_size: .
cdr3_nt: TGTGCCAGCAGTTACGGACTAGCGGGGACCTACGAGCAGTACTTC; cdr3_aa: CASSYGLAGTYEQYF; j_call: TRBJ2-7; d_call: TRBD2; v_call: TRBV6-2/TRBV6-3; clone_size: .
cdr3_nt: TGTGCCAGCGGTAGTGGACAAAGCAATCAGCCCCAGCATTTT; cdr3_aa: CASGSGQSNQPQHF; j_call: TRBJ1-5; d_call: .; v_call: TRBV6-5; clone_size: .
cdr3_nt: TGTGCCATAGGCCCGGGACAGGGAGGTGAAGCTTTCTTT; cdr3_aa: CAIGPGQGGEAFF; j_call: TRBJ1-1; d_call: TRBD1; v_call: TRBV10-3; clone_size: .
cdr3_nt: TGTGCCAGCAGCCCAGAGCTAGCGGGGTACAATGAGCAGTTCTTC; cdr3_aa: CASSPELAGYNEQFF; j_call: TRBJ2-1; d_call: TRBD2; v_call: TRBV6-5; clone_size: .
cdr3_nt: TGCGCCAGCAGAGATACAGGGGGGTCTAATGAAAAACTGTTTTTT; cdr3_aa: CASRDTGGSNEKLFF; j_call: TRBJ1-4; d_call: TRBD1; v_call: TRBV5-1; clone_size: .
cdr3_nt: TGTGCCAGCAGCTTGGCCCCCCTGTCGGTCCATGGCTACACCTTC; cdr3_aa: CASSLAPLSVHGYTF; j_call: TRBJ1-2; d_call: .; v_call: TRBV5-4; clone_size: .
cdr3_nt: TGTGCCAGCAGCGACACGAAAGGAGACCCGAAACACATTCAGTACTTC; cdr3_aa: CASSDTKGDPKHIQYF; j_call: TRBJ2-4; d_call: .; v_call: TRBV9; clone_size: .
cdr3_nt: TGTGCCAGCACTGGGACATCCGACTACGAGCAGTACTTC; cdr3_aa: CASTGTSDYEQYF; j_call: TRBJ2-7; d_call: .; v_call: TRBV2; clone_size: .
cdr3_nt: TGTGCCAGTAGTACACAACAGGGATTCGGGGAGCTGTTTTTT; cdr3_aa: CASSTQQGFGELFF; j_call: TRBJ2-2; d_call: .; v_call: TRBV19; clone_size: .
cdr3_nt: TGTGCCAGCCCCACGGGGGGTACACAGTACCAAGAGACCCAGTACTTC; cdr3_aa: CASPTGGTQYQETQYF; j_call: TRBJ2-5; d_call: TRBD2; v_call: TRBV6-4; clone_size: .
cdr3_nt: TGTGCCAGCAGCCAAGATTGGACAGGGGGATCCTACGAGCAGTACTTC; cdr3_aa: CASSQDWTGGSYEQYF; j_call: TRBJ2-7; d_call: TRBD1; v_call: TRBV3-1/TRBV3-2; clone_size: .
cdr3_nt: TGCGCCAGCAGCCTACACCCTAGGAACACTGAAGCTTTCTTT; cdr3_aa: CASSLHPRNTEAFF; j_call: TRBJ1-1; d_call: .; v_call: TRBV4-1; clone_size: many
cdr3_nt: TGTGCCAGTAGCGAACAGGGCAACGATAATTCACCCCTCCACTTT; cdr3_aa: CASSEQGNDNSPLHF; j_call: TRBJ1-6; d_call: .; v_call: TRBV19; clone_size: .